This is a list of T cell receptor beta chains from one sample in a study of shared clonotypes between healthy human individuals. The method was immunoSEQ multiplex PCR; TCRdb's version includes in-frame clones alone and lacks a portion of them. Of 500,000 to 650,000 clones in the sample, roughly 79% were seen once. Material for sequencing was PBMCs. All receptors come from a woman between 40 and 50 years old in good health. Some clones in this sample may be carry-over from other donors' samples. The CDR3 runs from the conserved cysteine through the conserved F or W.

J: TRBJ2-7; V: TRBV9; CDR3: CASSSTTRGEQYF
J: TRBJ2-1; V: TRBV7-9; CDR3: CASSGTTGYNEQFF
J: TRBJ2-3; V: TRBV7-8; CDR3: CASIKTGGGVRIDTQYF
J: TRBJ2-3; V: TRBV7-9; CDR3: CASSFSGSTDTQYF
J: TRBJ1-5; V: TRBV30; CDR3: CAWSLGRGLGNQPQHF
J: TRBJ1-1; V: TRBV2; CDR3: CASQNRGTTEAFF
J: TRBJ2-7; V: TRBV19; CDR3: CASSVQGAHFYEQYF
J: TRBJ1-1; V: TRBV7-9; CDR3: CAGSLVGGNAEAFF
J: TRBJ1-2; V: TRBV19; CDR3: CASSSRPVFGPYTF
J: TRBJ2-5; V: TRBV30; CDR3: CAWNTGVGSETQYF
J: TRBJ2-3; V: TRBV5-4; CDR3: CASSEDRAGDTQYF
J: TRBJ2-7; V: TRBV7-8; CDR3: CASSLAVGQGSSYEQYF
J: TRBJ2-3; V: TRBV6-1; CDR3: CASSEASGNVDTQYF
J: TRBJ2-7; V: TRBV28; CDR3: CASSLAGASGSYEQYF
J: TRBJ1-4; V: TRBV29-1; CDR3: CSAARGSEKLFF
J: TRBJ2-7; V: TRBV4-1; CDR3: CASSQFFLAGGYEQYF
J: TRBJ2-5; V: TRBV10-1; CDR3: CASSESRTGKETQYF
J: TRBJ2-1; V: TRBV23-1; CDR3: CASSQPQGALYNEQFF
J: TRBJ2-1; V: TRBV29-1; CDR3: CSTRLAGGYNEQFF
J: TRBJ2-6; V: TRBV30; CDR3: CAWSGIQGASGANVLTF
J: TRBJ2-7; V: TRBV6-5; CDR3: CASSQDPSTYEQYF
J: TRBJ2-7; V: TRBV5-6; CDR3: CASSLAGGEQYF
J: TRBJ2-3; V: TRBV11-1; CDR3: CASSPSGRAGDTQYF
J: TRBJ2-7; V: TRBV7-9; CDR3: CASSSLAGVPYEQYF
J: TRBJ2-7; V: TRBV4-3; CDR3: CASSQTSQGVREQYF
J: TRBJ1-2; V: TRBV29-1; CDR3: CSVAPSDNYGYTF
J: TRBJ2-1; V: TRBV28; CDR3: CARFVGGETYNEQFF
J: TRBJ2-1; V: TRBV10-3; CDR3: CAIGDRGVYNEQFF
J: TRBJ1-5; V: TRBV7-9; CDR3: CASSLGGHGNQPQHF
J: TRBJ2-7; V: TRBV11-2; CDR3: CASNHSTETWPHPYF
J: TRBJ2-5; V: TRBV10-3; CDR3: CAISDSVETQYF
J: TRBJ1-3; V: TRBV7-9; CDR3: CASSRDRGLGNTIYF
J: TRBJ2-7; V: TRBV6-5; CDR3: CASSKLAGSSYEQYF
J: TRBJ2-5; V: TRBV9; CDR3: CASSEAAYKGTQYF
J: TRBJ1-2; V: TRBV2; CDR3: CASSAEGYYGYTF
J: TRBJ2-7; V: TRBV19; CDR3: CASSTRGGEQYF
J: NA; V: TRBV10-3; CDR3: CAIGTGEGYEQYF
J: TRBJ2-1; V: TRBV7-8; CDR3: CASSPGLFNEQFF
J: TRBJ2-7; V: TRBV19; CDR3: CASRGTGVHEQYF
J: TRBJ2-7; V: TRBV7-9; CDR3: CASSRGQGAYEQYF
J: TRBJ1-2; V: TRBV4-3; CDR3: CASSQLQGPHYGYTF